The 18 T cell receptor beta chains listed next were all sequenced from one sample in a study of cytomegalovirus exposure and HLA in healthy donors. The PCR was carried out with 60 Vbeta primers and 13 Jbeta primers. Clones were sequenced by immunoSEQ multiplex PCR, and TCRdb holds only the in-frame ones, with some missing. The table has 180,000 or so clones, roughly 9.5% seen once. Sequences were obtained from PBMCs. Receptors originate from a woman aged 25 to 45 in good health and CMV-seropositive.

This clone was found a few times. V is TRBV11-2 and J is TRBJ2-3, with 12 bases aligning to TRBD2. V shed 5 bases and J 7 bases; nucleotides not matched to a gene: 7. The CDR3 runs 15 residues. From germline, CDR1 is SGHAT and CDR2 FQNNGV. As DNA, the CDR3 is TGTGCCAGCAGCCCGACTAGCGGGAGAGTAAATACGCAGTATTTT. As protein: CASSPTSGRVNTQYF. The whole variable domain, filled in from reference TRBV11-2 and TRBJ2-3, reads EAGVAQSPRYKIIEKRQSVAFWCNPISGHATLYWYQQILGQGPKLLIQFQNNGVVDDSQLPKDRFSAERLKGVDSTLKIQPAKLEDSAVYLCASSPTSGRVNTQYFGPGTRLTVL.

The V and J genes are TRBV10-3 and TRBJ2-7; weak D call: TRBD1 (6 bases). Germline CDR1 ENHRY, CDR2 SYGVKD. Between the trimmed V and J ends, which lost 4 bases and 6 bases, there was a span of 19 bases. CDR3 length: 15 amino acids. CDR3 nucleotide sequence: TGTGCCATCAGTGGGGGTTCGCAGGGGTCGAGCGAGCAGTACTTC. It specifies CAISGGSQGSSEQYF.

This clone has a handful of counts. The chain recombines TRBV7-8 with TRBJ2-5, with TRBD2 as a possible D gene (5 bases). The V end lost 2 bases, the J end lost 6 bases, and 10 bases lay between the germline ends. This CDR3 spans 13 amino acids. From germline, CDR1 is SGHVS and CDR2 FQNEAQ. CDR3 loop: CASSLHEGKTQYF. The CDR3 region has the DNA TGTGCCAGCAGCTTACATGAGGGAAAGACCCAGTACTTC. The full variable domain, in which reference TRBV7-8 and TRBJ2-5 provide the parts outside the CDR3, is GAGVSQSPRYKVAKRGQDVALRCDPISGHVSLFWYQQALGQGPEFLTYFQNEAQLDKSGLPSDRFFAERPEGSVSTLKIQRTQQEDSAVYLCASSLHEGKTQYFGPGTRLLVL.

This clone was found a few times. This rearrangement joins TRBV4-1 to TRBJ2-5, with 10 bases that match TRBD1. V was pared by 1 base and J by 3 bases, with 14 bases of the junction left unmatched. The length of the CDR3 is 19 residues. Germline V gives CDR1 MGHRA, CDR2 YSYEKL. The CDR3 bases are TGCGCCAGCAGCCAAGTAGAGGGACAGGGGTTAGAGATTGAAGAGACCCAGTACTTC. It encodes CASSQVEGQGLEIEETQYF.

In its sample, this clone was seen a few times. The J gene is TRBJ2-3, the V gene TRBV27; possibly TRBD1 for D (7 bases). V lost 3 bases and J 5 bases, leaving 18 bases between the germline ends. The length of the CDR3 is 16 residues. Germline CDR1 and CDR2: MNHEY and SMNVEV (reference sequence). This CDR3 reads CASSFFGRGAGDTQYF. DNA of the CDR3: TGTGCCAGCAGTTTTTTCGGCAGGGGGGCTGGAGATACGCAGTATTTT.

The chain carries TRBV15 and TRBJ2-5, with TRBD1 as a possible D gene (5 bases). With the DNA end fitting TRBJ2-7 better, the J assignment may be wrong. Germline-derived CDR1 and CDR2 are LNHNV and YYDKDF (reference sequence). There are 12 residues in the CDR3. The CDR3 bases are TGTGCCACCAGCAGTGACAGTTACGAGCAGTACTTC. It translates to CATSSDSYEQYF.

The chain joins TRBV9 to TRBJ2-7, with D possibly matching TRBD2 (5 bases). Germline V gene lookup returns CDR1 SGDLS and CDR2 YYNGEE. The CDR3 is 14 residues long. V was cut by 0 bases and J by 2 bases, with 9 bases left in between. CDR3: CASSVEGAAYEQYF. CDR3 nucleotides: TGTGCCAGCAGCGTAGAGGGAGCGGCCTACGAGCAGTACTTC.

V is TRBV10-2 and J is TRBJ2-7; weak D call: TRBD1 (6 bases). The CDR3 is made up of 14 amino acids. CDR1 is WSHSY, CDR2 SAAADI, per germline. With 3 bases removed from V and 3 bases from J, the gap between germline ends came to 12 bases. The CDR3, as DNA: TGCGCCAGCAGTGACAGGGACATAAACTACGAGCAGTACTTC. Residues: CASSDRDINYEQYF.

V and J are TRBV18 and TRBJ1-6, with TRBD1 as a possible D gene (6 bases). Germline CDR1 and CDR2: KGHSH and LQKENI. The V end lost 3 bases, the J end lost 5 bases, and 8 bases lay between the germline ends. The CDR3 extends over 14 amino acids. CDR3 sequence reads: CASSPRTDNSPLHF. For the CDR3, the DNA is TGTGCCAGCTCACCCCGGACAGATAATTCACCCCTCCACTTT. The variable domain in full, with the rest retrieved from reference TRBV18 and TRBJ1-6, is NAGVMQNPRHLVRRRGQEARLRCSPMKGHSHVYWYRQLPEEGLKFMVYLQKENIIDESGMPKERFSAEFPKEGPSILRIQQVVRGDSAAYFCASSPRTDNSPLHFGNGTRLTVT.

This clone was found a few times. The chain has TRBV2 and TRBJ2-5, with 14 bases lining up with TRBD2. The CDR3 covers 14 residues. V trimming: 7 bases; J trimming: 3 bases; junction bases outside the gene matches: 1. Germline values: CDR1 SNHLY, CDR2 FYNNEI. The CDR3 DNA reads TGTGCCAGCATGGGACTAGCGGGAGAAGAGACCCAGTACTTC. It codes for CASMGLAGEETQYF.

This clone has just a few counts. The rearrangement links TRBV15 to TRBJ1-4, with TRBD1 identical over 10 bases. The ends lost 0 bases at V and 7 bases at J; junction bases unmatched: 5. This CDR3 contains 16 residues. The germline V gene has CDR1 LNHNV and CDR2 YYDKDF (reference sequence). The CDR3 reads CATSRDLGTGVEKLFF. DNA for the CDR3: TGTGCCACCAGCAGAGATCTTGGGACAGGGGTTGAAAAACTGTTTTTT.

The rearrangement joins TRBV7-9 to TRBJ2-1; 7 bases fit TRBD2. With 5 bases clipped from V and 0 bases from J, the junction kept 16 bases outside the gene matches. The CDR3 is 19 amino acids. In germline, CDR1 is SEHNR, CDR2 FQNEAQ (reference sequence). The chain's CDR3 is CASSHGGGSGTSSYNEQFF. The CDR3 DNA is TGTGCCAGCAGCCATGGGGGGGGTAGCGGAACGAGCTCCTACAATGAGCAGTTCTTC.

The table lists this clone with a few counts. J is TRBJ2-2 and V is TRBV10-2; no clear D. V lost 7 bases and J lost 0, with 6 bases in between. This CDR3 has 13 amino acids. Germline CDR1 is WSHSY and CDR2 is SAAADI. DNA for the CDR3: TGCGCCAGCAAATTAACGAACACCGGGGAGCTGTTTTTT. This translates into CASKLTNTGELFF.

This clone has a handful of counts. The chain has TRBV6-1 and TRBJ1-2; TRBD1 agrees at 7 bases. J was trimmed by 2 bases and V by 7 bases; bases with no gene match: 10. From germline, CDR1 is MNHNS and CDR2 SASEGT. This CDR3 is built from 15 residues. This CDR3 reads CASTAGQASNYGYTF. The CDR3 DNA reads TGTGCCAGCACCGCCGGACAGGCCAGCAACTATGGCTACACCTTC.

This clone has more than one count but fewer than ten. V usage is TRBV7-2 and J usage is TRBJ2-1, with D perhaps TRBD2 (6 bases). Germline CDR1 and CDR2: SGHTA and FQGNSA. V gave up 0 bases and J gave up 10 bases, with 10 bases separating them. This CDR3 region has 13 residues. The CDR3 loop is CASSLASLAEQFF. CDR3 coding DNA: TGTGCCAGCAGCTTAGCTTCCCTAGCGGAGCAGTTCTTC.

The chain joins TRBV10-3 to TRBJ2-5; TRBD2 agrees at 15 bases. CDR1 and CDR2 from the germline V gene are ENHRY and SYGVKD. The trim removed 9 bases at V and 5 bases at J, leaving 1 base unmatched. The CDR3 sequence is 13 residues long. The CDR3 is CAIGTSGRETQYF. The CDR3, as DNA: TGTGCCATAGGGACTAGCGGGAGGGAGACCCAGTACTTC.

This chain connects TRBV5-6 to TRBJ1-2, with 8 bases aligning to TRBD1. Germline loops: CDR1 SGHDT, CDR2 YYEEEE. V lost 5 bases, J lost 4 bases, and 10 bases stayed unmatched. This CDR3 comprises 15 residues. The CDR3: CASSSGQGDGYGYTF. The CDR3 DNA is TGTGCCAGCAGTTCCGGACAGGGTGATGGCTATGGCTACACCTTC. The entire variable domain, with the rest obtained from reference TRBV5-6 and TRBJ1-2, is as follows: DAGVTQSPTHLIKTRGQQVTLRCSPKSGHDTVSWYQQALGQGPQFIFQYYEEEERQRGNFPDRFSGHQFPNYSSELNVNALLLGDSALYLCASSSGQGDGYGYTFGSGTRLTVV.

The chain couples TRBV5-1 to TRBJ2-3, with D possibly TRBD1 on 5 matching bases. The germline V gene has CDR1 SGHRS and CDR2 YFSETQ. V gave up 0 bases and J gave up 2 bases, with 10 bases separating them. This CDR3 is built from 15 residues. The CDR3 loop reads CASSLGDSNTDTQYF. The CDR3 DNA follows: TGCGCCAGCAGCTTGGGAGACAGCAACACAGATACGCAGTATTTT.